These T cell receptor beta chains were read from a single sample in a study of T cell responses to AZD1222 COVID-19 vaccine. The method was immunoSEQ multiplex PCR; TCRdb's version includes in-frame clones alone and lacks a portion of them. This sample yields under 95,000 clones, of which approximately 90% are seen a single time; 2.2% belongs to the top ten. Here the sequenced sample was peripheral blood, taken on day 0 of AZD1222 vaccination. These TCRs come from an adult in good health. The CDR3 runs from the conserved cysteine through the conserved F or W. A D gene is named only where the DNA matches it firmly. Clone size is stated in some rows and not others, as once, few, many or a class when expanded.

V,D,J,size,DNA,CDR3
TRBV2,.,TRBJ1-4,.,TGTGCCAGCAGTGAAGGGGAGGCTAATGAAAAACTGTTTTTT,CASSEGEANEKLFF
TRBV6-2/TRBV6-3,.,TRBJ2-5,.,TGTGCCAGCAGTTTAAGGGGAACGAGTCAGACCCAGTACTTC,CASSLRGTSQTQYF
TRBV5-1,.,TRBJ2-7,.,TGCGCCAGCACCTCTTCCGGGGAGCAGTACTTC,CASTSSGEQYF
TRBV6-4,TRBD1,TRBJ1-1,.,TGTGCCAGCAGTACCGGGACAGGGGAAGCTTTCTTT,CASSTGTGEAFF
TRBV20-1,.,TRBJ2-1,few,TGCAGTGCTAGAGATCTGGGTGAGCAGTTCTTC,CSARDLGEQFF
TRBV28,TRBD1,TRBJ1-2,.,TGTGCCAGCAGTTTGGGTCAGGGGGCAGTAGCTAACTATGGCTACACCTTC,CASSLGQGAVANYGYTF
TRBV7-2,.,TRBJ1-2,once,TGTGCCAGTGGGACTGGGGTGAGGTATGGCTACACCTTC,CASGTGVRYGYTF
TRBV11-2,TRBD1,TRBJ2-7,.,TGTGCCAGCAGCTTAGGGACAGGCCTTAAGGACGAGCAGTACTTC,CASSLGTGLKDEQYF
TRBV13,.,TRBJ2-5,.,TGTGCCAGCAGCTTAGGGGGGGCAAAGACCCAGTACTTC,CASSLGGAKTQYF
TRBV2,TRBD1,TRBJ1-2,.,TGTGCCAGCAGTGGCATACCGGGACAGGGTGATGGCTACACCTTC,CASSGIPGQGDGYTF
TRBV2,.,TRBJ1-5,.,TGTGCCAGCAGTGTTCAGGGCAGAGGGCCCCAGCATTTT,CASSVQGRGPQHF
TRBV10-2,TRBD2,TRBJ2-7,.,TGCGCCAGCAGTGAGATGGGGACTAGCGGGAGAGCGTCCTACGAGCAGTACTTC,CASSEMGTSGRASYEQYF
TRBV3-1/TRBV3-2,.,TRBJ2-7,.,TGTGCCAGCAGCCTAAGGGGAAGCCCCTACGAGCAGTACTTC,CASSLRGSPYEQYF
TRBV9,TRBD2,TRBJ2-3,.,TGTGCCAGCAGCGTAGGGACTAGCGGGGGCACAGATACGCAGTATTTT,CASSVGTSGGTDTQYF
TRBV6-6,.,TRBJ1-5,.,TGTGCCAGCACCCGGGGGGCGAGGGTCAATCAGCCCCAGCATTTT,CASTRGARVNQPQHF
TRBV6-1,TRBD1,TRBJ2-7,.,TGTGCCAGCACCACCGGGACAGGGTACTACGAGCAGTACTTC,CASTTGTGYYEQYF
TRBV5-1,TRBD1,TRBJ2-1,once,TGCGCCACCTCGAGGGACAGTCCGTACAATGAGCAGTTCTTC,CATSRDSPYNEQFF
TRBV4-2,.,TRBJ1-3,.,TGTGCCAGCAGCCTGACCGGGTCTGGAAACACCATATATTTT,CASSLTGSGNTIYF
TRBV6-5,.,TRBJ1-4,.,TGTGCCAGCAGTTACGGTACAGGGAGCGGCAATGAAAAACTGTTTTTT,CASSYGTGSGNEKLFF